The 27 T cell receptor beta chains presented below share a single source sample, sequenced in a study of blood T cells in healthy people across ages. Using a J-beta primer mix together with a sample-barcoded 5' primer, a second PCR was run for about 7 to 12 cycles. A single record per CDR3 protein comes from TCRdb applying MiXCR to the 5' RACE reads. The sample yields under 1,100,000 distinct CDR3 sequences, about 25% seen once. The sample also formed part of further work on T cells of mothers and their children.

Material: blood. Receptors were obtained from a girl aged 2-15 years in good health.

This clonotype appeared a few times. The genes are TRBV29-1 and TRBJ1-1, with no clear D. The CDR3 length is 13 residues. The germline V gene encodes CDR1 SQVTM and CDR2 ANQGSEA. V shed 4 bases and J shed 5 bases, with 14 bases lying between them. CDR3 amino acids: CSVVGVLGTEAFF. CDR3 in DNA: TGCAGCGTTGTGGGAGTCCTGGGAACTGAAGCTTTCTTT.

The genes are TRBV4-2 and TRBJ2-5; tentative D call: TRBD2 (5 bases). Between the trimmed V and J ends, which lost 4 bases and 6 bases, there was a span of 15 bases. CDR3 length equals 14 residues. The germline V gene has CDR1 LGHNA and CDR2 YNFKEQ. The DNA of the CDR3 is TGTGCCAGCAGCCCAGAGGGTCAGACGAAGACCCAGTACTTC. Translated, it gives CASSPEGQTKTQYF.

V gene TRBV20-1 combines with J gene TRBJ2-5; D might be TRBD1 or TRBD2, each matching 6 bases. The V end was cut by 6 bases, the J end by 9 bases, with 17 bases between. In germline, CDR1 is DFQATT, CDR2 SNEGSKA (reference sequence). The CDR3 is 12 amino acids. The CDR3 DNA follows: TGCAGTGCCACCGGGGGCCAGGAGGCCCAGTACTTC. Translating gives CSATGGQEAQYF.

The sample holds a few counts of this clonotype. This sequence joins TRBV20-1 and TRBJ1-5; D is perhaps TRBD1 (5 bases). Looked up from germline, CDR1 is DFQATT and CDR2 is SNEGSKA (reference sequence). CDR3 size: 16 residues. V lost 6 bases and J lost 0, with 18 bases in between. DNA of the CDR3: TGCAGTGCGATCCCAGGGTTGGGCTATAGCAATCAGCCCCAGCATTTT. As protein: CSAIPGLGYSNQPQHF.

V usage is TRBV6-1 and J usage is TRBJ2-5; D is undetermined. The CDR3 length is 14 residues. V gave up 5 bases and J gave up 0 bases, with 10 bases separating them. The germline gives CDR1 MNHNS, CDR2 SASEGT. CDR3 bases: TGTGCCAGCAGTACACCGACGTACCAAGAGACCCAGTACTTC. Encoded protein: CASSTPTYQETQYF.

V usage is TRBV6-5 and J usage is TRBJ1-2, with D possibly being TRBD1 (5 bases). V was trimmed by 8 bases and J by 8 bases, leaving 12 bases between them. The CDR3 sequence is 11 residues long. The germline V gene has CDR1 MNHEY and CDR2 SVGAGI. CDR3 sequence: CASVGGEGYTF. The CDR3 DNA sequence: TGTGCCAGCGTCGGGGGAGAAGGCTACACCTTC.

The chain recombines TRBV7-6 with TRBJ2-3; no definite D call. The CDR3 covers 12 residues. The ends were cut back, 5 bases at V and 4 bases at J, with 7 bases in the middle. CDR1 and CDR2 (germline): SGHVS, FNYEAQ. The CDR3 sequence is CASSRPADTQYF. The CDR3 coding sequence is TGTGCCAGCAGCCGTCCAGCAGATACGCAGTATTTT.

The chain employs TRBV27 and TRBJ2-3, with TRBD2 as a possible D gene (5 bases). The CDR3 is 16 residues long. Trimming pared 6 bases from V and 1 base from J, leaving 17 bases between. CDR1 and CDR2 (germline): MNHEY, SMNVEV (reference sequence). CDR3 coding DNA: TGTGCCAGCAGCCCTAGATCGTTGGGAGGCACAGATACGCAGTATTTT. It yields the protein CASSPRSLGGTDTQYF.

This clonotype was picked up a small number of times. The rearrangement uses TRBV28 and TRBJ2-1, with TRBD1 matching over 7 bases. The tail of the sequence fits TRBJ2-7 better, so the J call may be wrong. In germline, CDR1 is MDHEN, CDR2 SYDVKM. The CDR3 runs 14 residues. CDR3 in amino acids: CASSLWATGNEQYF. For the CDR3, the DNA is TGTGCCAGCAGTTTGTGGGCGACAGGGAACGAGCAGTACTTC.

This clonotype appeared a few times. The chain uses TRBV7-9 and TRBJ2-5; 10 bases agree with TRBD1. The DNA end lines up better with TRBJ2-1; the J call may be wrong. CDR3 size: 15 residues. Germline V gives CDR1 SEHNR, CDR2 FQNEAQ (reference sequence). The CDR3 DNA reads as TGTGCCAGCAGCGGGGACAGGGGCGAATATAATGAGCAGTTCTTC. It specifies CASSGDRGEYNEQFF.

This chain connects TRBV24-1 to TRBJ2-5, with D tentatively TRBD1 (5 bases). The J call may be incorrect, as the DNA end agrees better with TRBJ2-7. Per the germline V gene, CDR1 is KGHDR and CDR2 is SFDVKD. The CDR3 is 16 amino acids. In nucleotides, the CDR3 is TGTGCCACCAGTGAGCCCGACAGCATTCAGGGCTACGAGCAGTACTTC. Its protein is CATSEPDSIQGYEQYF.

CDR3 sequence reads: CASRASGALDRNNEQFF. DNA of the CDR3: TGTGCCAGCAGAGCTAGCGGGGCCCTCGATCGAAACAATGAGCAGTTCTTC. V usage is TRBV7-9 and J usage is TRBJ2-1; 9 bases agree with TRBD2. After removal of 6 bases from V and 5 bases from J, the junction contained 14 bases not matched to a gene. Germline-derived CDR1 and CDR2 are SEHNR and FQNEAQ (reference sequence). The CDR3 spans 17 residues.

This clonotype has a handful of counts. The rearrangement links TRBV4-3 to TRBJ2-1, with D tentatively TRBD1 or TRBD2 (5 bases each). Trimming stripped 1 base from V and 0 bases from J, with 19 bases between. CDR1 LGHNA and CDR2 YSLEER come from the germline V gene. This CDR3 has 19 amino acids. CDR3: CASSQAVQGWGSSYNEQFF. The CDR3 DNA sequence: TGCGCCAGCAGCCAAGCGGTTCAAGGTTGGGGGTCCTCCTACAATGAGCAGTTCTTC.

This clonotype was seen more than once but under ten times. The chain employs TRBV28 and TRBJ1-4; D is perhaps TRBD1 (6 bases). The CDR3 spans 12 residues. V lost 7 bases and J 5 bases, leaving 8 bases between the germline ends. Per germline, CDR1 MDHEN and CDR2 SYDVKM. The CDR3 sequence: CASTTGNEKLFF. CDR3 DNA sequence: TGTGCCAGCACCACAGGGAATGAAAAACTGTTTTTT.

This clonotype was recorded a few times. This rearrangement joins TRBV10-2 to TRBJ2-1, with D perhaps assigned TRBD1 or TRBD2 (5 bases each). The CDR3 spans 20 residues. Trimming pared 1 base from V and 0 bases from J, leaving 22 bases between. Germline lookup yields CDR1 WSHSY and CDR2 SAAADI. In DNA form, the CDR3 reads TGCGCCAGCAGTGAGTTGGGGGACCCCCTGATTCGTAGCTCCTACAATGAGCAGTTCTTC. Translating it yields CASSELGDPLIRSSYNEQFF.

CDR3 region: CASSGVQPNEKLFF. The CDR3 DNA sequence: TGCGCCAGCAGTGGAGTACAGCCCAATGAAAAACTGTTTTTT. The V gene is TRBV10-2, the J gene TRBJ1-4; D is undetermined. Between the trimmed V and J ends, which lost 4 bases and 5 bases, there was a span of 11 bases. The CDR3 extends over 14 amino acids. Germline CDR1 reads WSHSY; CDR2 reads SAAADI.

This clonotype came up a few times. The rearrangement uses TRBV20-1 and TRBJ2-1; no clear D. CDR1 DFQATT and CDR2 SNEGSKA come from the germline V gene (reference sequence). V lost 8 bases and J lost 2, with 4 bases in between. CDR3 length: 10 amino acids. The CDR3 DNA follows: TGCAGTCCGACCTACAATGAGCAGTTCTTC. Its protein is CSPTYNEQFF.

This clonotype was observed a handful of times. This CDR3 reads CSARVGAREAFF. CDR3 in DNA: TGCAGCGCCCGAGTCGGGGCCCGGGAAGCTTTCTTT. The V and J genes are TRBV29-1 and TRBJ1-1; TRBD1 might be the D (5 bases). Germline-derived CDR1 and CDR2 are SQVTM and ANQGSEA. This CDR3 is built from 12 residues. Trimming shortened V by 7 bases and J by 8 bases, and 17 bases separated the two germline ends.

This clonotype appeared a few times. V usage is TRBV5-1 and J usage is TRBJ2-1, with a tentative D call TRBD2 (6 bases). Trimming took 1 base from V and 3 from J, leaving 17 bases between them. Looked up from germline, CDR1 is SGHRS and CDR2 is YFSETQ. The length of the CDR3 is 17 residues. The DNA for the CDR3 is TGCGCCAGCAGCTTGATATCGGCGGGATCTGTCTACAATGAGCAGTTCTTC. As protein: CASSLISAGSVYNEQFF.

In its sample, this clonotype was seen a few times. V is TRBV2 and J is TRBJ2-5; a possible D gene is TRBD1 (5 bases). This CDR3 region has 13 residues. CDR1 is SNHLY and CDR2 is FYNNEI in the germline V gene. The V end was cut by 5 bases, the J end by 7 bases, with 14 bases between. The CDR3 DNA reads as TGTGCCAGCAGTCCTACAGGTGTCGGGACCCAGTACTTC. This translates into CASSPTGVGTQYF.

The table lists this clonotype with a few counts. The chain employs TRBV29-1 and TRBJ2-7; D possibly matches TRBD1 or TRBD2 (5 bases each). The CDR3 consists of 14 residues. The germline V gene encodes CDR1 SQVTM and CDR2 ANQGSEA. V was cut by 5 bases and J by 3 bases, with 17 bases left in between. CDR3 bases: TGCAGCGTTTCATCAGGGACGGGCGGCTACGAGCAGTACTTC. Translation gives CSVSSGTGGYEQYF.

This clonotype was observed once. The chain has TRBV24-1 and TRBJ1-2; D gene unclear. The CDR3 runs 15 residues. The V end lost 2 bases, the J end lost 2 bases, and 11 bases lay between the germline ends. In germline, CDR1 is KGHDR, CDR2 SFDVKD. The CDR3 spells CATSDSGRQNYGYTF. The CDR3 DNA follows: TGTGCCACCAGTGATTCTGGCCGGCAGAACTATGGCTACACCTTC.

For the CDR3, the DNA is TGCAGTGCTAGCGAGCGGGGGTTCTACAATGAGCAGTTCTTC. Protein sequence: CSASERGFYNEQFF. The chain has TRBV20-1 and TRBJ2-7, with 8 bases lining up with TRBD2. The assigned J gene may be wrong: the sequence end matches TRBJ2-1 better. CDR1 and CDR2 from the germline V gene are DFQATT and SNEGSKA (reference sequence). This CDR3 has 14 residues.

V and J are TRBV7-9 and TRBJ2-1; 8 positions agree with TRBD2. This CDR3 has 15 amino acids. The germline gives CDR1 SEHNR, CDR2 FQNEAQ (reference sequence). V lost 2 bases and J lost 4; bases outside the gene matches: 4. Here the CDR3 reads CASSLYGGDYNEQFF. The CDR3 region has the DNA TGTGCCAGCAGCTTATACGGGGGGGATTACAATGAGCAGTTCTTC.

The genes are TRBV27 and TRBJ2-3; D is uncertain. Germline loops: CDR1 MNHEY, CDR2 SMNVEV (reference sequence). This CDR3 comprises 16 residues. Trimming stripped 6 bases from V and 1 base from J, with 17 bases between. CDR3 in DNA: TGTGCCAGCAGCCCCCTATTGGGTATGGGCACAGATACGCAGTATTTT. This sequence encodes CASSPLLGMGTDTQYF.

J is TRBJ2-5 and V is TRBV15, with TRBD2 matching 8 bases. CDR3 length: 17 amino acids. The germline CDR1 and CDR2 sequences are LNHNV and YYDKDF (reference sequence). V lost 0 bases, J lost 3 bases, and 9 bases stayed unmatched. CDR3 sequence: CATSRDRAGVVEETQYF. Here the CDR3 DNA reads TGTGCCACCAGCAGAGATCGAGCGGGAGTTGTTGAAGAGACCCAGTACTTC.

A few counts support this clonotype. V and J are TRBV6-2 or TRBV6-3 and TRBJ2-1, with TRBD2 as a possible D gene (6 bases). Germline CDR1 is MNHEY and CDR2 is SVGEGT. V was trimmed by 2 bases and J by 8 bases, leaving 13 bases between them. CDR3 length equals 14 residues. The CDR3 DNA follows: TGTGCCAGCAGTTACGCGACTAGTTCCCATGAGCAGTTCTTC. Residues: CASSYATSSHEQFF.